The 8 T cell receptor beta chains presented below share a single source sample, sequenced in a study of T cell responses to AZD1222 COVID-19 vaccine. TCRdb's table, derived via immunoSEQ multiplex PCR, lists solely in-frame clones and lacks some. The repertoire has about 150,000 clones, roughly 82% of them found once; the top ten carry over 3.5%. The sequenced sample was peripheral blood, obtained on day 0 of AZD1222 vaccination. All receptors derive from an adult in good health.

This rearrangement joins TRBV19 to TRBJ1-1; D uncertain. The CDR3 totals 13 residues. Trimming took off 7 bases at V and 4 bases at J, with 13 bases between the two ends. Germline CDR1 reads LNHDA; CDR2 reads SQIVND (reference sequence). This CDR3 reads CASTPSPGTEAFF. CDR3 bases: TGTGCCAGTACCCCCTCCCCGGGCACTGAAGCTTTCTTT.

The genes are TRBV3-1 (or the pseudogene TRBV3-2) and TRBJ2-7, with 10 bases matching TRBD1. Germline CDR1 is LGHDT and CDR2 is YNNKEL (reference sequence). The V gene end was trimmed by 4 bases and the J gene end by 2 bases; junction bases not matched to a gene: 5. This CDR3 has 15 residues. The CDR3 spells CASSLWTGGAYEQYF. The CDR3, as DNA: TGTGCCAGCAGCCTTTGGACAGGGGGGGCCTACGAGCAGTACTTC.

The chain uses TRBV14 and TRBJ2-7, with 8 bases identical to TRBD1. The V gene's germline CDR1 is SGHDN and CDR2 FVKESK. The CDR3 is 15 residues long. Trimming cost V 1 base and J 0 bases; bases outside gene matches: 2. The CDR3 protein is CASSQGDRSSYEQYF. CDR3 DNA: TGTGCCAGCAGCCAAGGGGACAGGAGCTCCTACGAGCAGTACTTC.

The chain couples TRBV11-2 to TRBJ2-3; TRBD2 matches at 12 bases. Germline trimming cut 10 bases from V and 4 bases from J; bases unmatched to any gene: 3. CDR3 length: 13 residues. The V gene's germline CDR1 is SGHAT and CDR2 FQNNGV. CDR3 nucleotide sequence: TGTGCCACTAGCGGGGGGGCCCCAGATACGCAGTATTTT. This codes for CATSGGAPDTQYF. The full variable domain, with the rest looked up from reference TRBV11-2 and TRBJ2-3, is EAGVAQSPRYKIIEKRQSVAFWCNPISGHATLYWYQQILGQGPKLLIQFQNNGVVDDSQLPKDRFSAERLKGVDSTLKIQPAKLEDSAVYLCATSGGAPDTQYFGPGTRLTVL.

This clone occurred a few times. J is TRBJ2-7 and V is TRBV6-5; D assignment may be TRBD1 or TRBD2 (6 bases each). There are 14 residues in the CDR3. Trimming shortened V by 6 bases and J by 0 bases, and 12 bases separated the two germline ends. Germline lookup yields CDR1 MNHEY and CDR2 SVGAGI. The CDR3 coding sequence is TGTGCCAGCAGCCCAAGGGGGGTCTCCTACGAGCAGTACTTC. It is translated as CASSPRGVSYEQYF.

As concerns this clone: This sample includes further DNA sequences coding for the same CDR3. In DNA, the CDR3 is TGTGCCACCAGTGATCCAGTATATGGCTACACCTTC. Encoded protein: CATSDPVYGYTF. The genes are TRBV24-1 and TRBJ1-2; D not certain. The V gene lost 3 bases and the J gene lost 5 bases, with 6 bases spanning the gap. Germline CDR1 is KGHDR and CDR2 is SFDVKD. There are 12 residues in the CDR3.

CDR3 DNA: TGTGCCAGCAGTTCCGGGACAGGCTCCTACAATGAGCAGTTCTTC. This gives the protein CASSSGTGSYNEQFF. The chain employs TRBV6-5 and TRBJ2-1, with 8 bases identical to TRBD1. Germline V gene lookup returns CDR1 MNHEY and CDR2 SVGAGI. Trimming cost V 4 bases and J 0 bases; bases outside gene matches: 2. The CDR3 is 15 residues long.

The rearrangement joins TRBV16 to TRBJ1-1, with 11 bases aligning to TRBD1. V was clipped by 0 bases and J by 5 bases; unmatched bases: 8. From germline, CDR1 is KGHSY and CDR2 FQNENV. CDR3 length equals 17 residues. CDR3 sequence (DNA): TGTGCCAGCAGCCAATCGTTCCGGGACAGGGGGGGGACTGAAGCTTTCTTT. It encodes CASSQSFRDRGGTEAFF.